This is a list of T cell receptor beta chains from one sample in a study of blood T cells in healthy people across ages. TCRdb passed the 5' RACE reads through MiXCR, listing each CDR3 protein once. The sample gives roughly 2 million distinct CDR3 sequences, 49% of which show up once; over 2% is in the top ten. The specimen sequenced was blood. Receptor source: a woman between 40 and 55 years old in good health. Each CDR3 is given with its conserved first and last residue. A D gene is named only where the DNA matches it firmly. Clone size is not always given. Where it is, it says once, few, many or a class for expanded clones.

j_gene,d_gene,v_gene,abundance,CDR3nt,CDR3aa
TRBJ2-3,TRBD1,TRBV7-2,-,TGTGCCAGCAGCTTAGACAGGGGGCACACAGATACGCAGTATTTT,CASSLDRGHTDTQYF
TRBJ1-2,TRBD1,TRBV15,few,TGTGCCACCAATCCGGGACAGGGAACTTACCTGCGCGGCTACACCTTC,CATNPGQGTYLRGYTF
TRBJ2-5,TRBD2,TRBV28,-,TGTGCCAGCAGTTTCCAGCGGGGGGTACAAGAGACCCAGTACTTC,CASSFQRGVQETQYF
TRBJ2-1,-,TRBV6-2/TRBV6-3,-,TGTGCCAGCAGTTACTCAGGCCCATTGACGGGTGAGCAGTTCTTC,CASSYSGPLTGEQFF
TRBJ1-2,-,TRBV20-1,-,TGCAGTGCTAGATCCGGAGGACGGTACTATGGCTACACCTTC,CSARSGGRYYGYTF
TRBJ1-5,-,TRBV20-1,-,TGCAGTGCCCAGGACTGGGTGGAGCCCCAGCATTTT,CSAQDWVEPQHF
TRBJ1-1,TRBD1,TRBV3-1,-,TGTGCCAGCAGCCACTATCCCGGGACAGGGAACCCCATGAACACTGAAGCTTTCTTT,CASSHYPGTGNPMNTEAFF
TRBJ2-3,-,TRBV5-1,-,TGCGCCAGCAGCTCGGGGGCGGTAACAGATACGCAGTATTTT,CASSSGAVTDTQYF
TRBJ2-7,-,TRBV4-3,-,TGCGCCAGCAGCCAAGGGGCAGGGGCGTTGTACGAGCAGTACTTC,CASSQGAGALYEQYF
TRBJ1-2,-,TRBV4-1,-,TGCGCCAGCAGCCAACAAAGGACAGCAACTAACTATGGCTACACCTTC,CASSQQRTATNYGYTF
TRBJ1-5,-,TRBV18,once,TGTGCCAGCTCACCACAGCTAGGCAATCAGCCCCAGCATTTT,CASSPQLGNQPQHF
TRBJ1-2,-,TRBV24-1,-,TGTGCCACCAGTGATTTGCAAGGGTATGGCTACACCTTC,CATSDLQGYGYTF
TRBJ2-1,-,TRBV27,-,TGTGCCAGCAGTTTTCGGTCAGGGCCCAAGTTCTTC,CASSFRSGPKFF
TRBJ2-3,TRBD2,TRBV9,-,TGTGCCAGCAGCTTACCGAGCGGGGCGAATCAGAGATACACAGATACGCAGTATTTT,CASSLPSGANQRYTDTQYF
TRBJ2-5,TRBD2,TRBV6-6,-,TGTGCCAGCAGTTACTCCCCGGGGAGCGGGGTTGAGACCCAGTACTTC,CASSYSPGSGVETQYF
TRBJ2-5,-,TRBV7-2,few,TGTGCCAGCAGCTCCTCGGAGGGGTCCAGTCAAGAGACCCAGTACTTC,CASSSSEGSSQETQYF
TRBJ2-1,TRBD2,TRBV9,-,TGTGCCAGCAGCGTAGCCGGACTAGGCCAATACAATGAGCAGTTCTTC,CASSVAGLGQYNEQFF
TRBJ2-3,TRBD2,TRBV20-1,few,TGCAGTGCTAGCCCCAAACTAGCGGGGGGCACAGATACGCAGTATTTT,CSASPKLAGGTDTQYF
TRBJ1-6,-,TRBV12-3/TRBV12-4,-,TGTGCCAGCAGTTTAAAGGCCGCGGACTCACCCCTCCACTTT,CASSLKAADSPLHF
TRBJ2-3,TRBD2,TRBV9,-,TGTGCCAGCAGCGGATCTAGCGGGGCGGATACGCAGTATTTT,CASSGSSGADTQYF
TRBJ1-4,-,TRBV3-1,-,TGTGCCAGCAGCCAAGGGGAATCAAGGGAAAATGAAAAACTGTTTTTT,CASSQGESRENEKLFF
TRBJ2-5,TRBD2,TRBV27,-,TGTGCCAGCATGAGTGGCCTGAGCGGGAGAGAGACCCAGTACTTC,CASMSGLSGRETQYF
TRBJ2-3,-,TRBV4-2,-,TGTGCCAGCAGCCAGAGGGTACGCACAGATACGCAGTATTTT,CASSQRVRTDTQYF
TRBJ2-1,TRBD2,TRBV4-3,few,TGCGCCAGCAGCCAAGATGTCCCTAGCGGGGATGGGAATGAGCAGTTCTTC,CASSQDVPSGDGNEQFF
TRBJ2-5,TRBD2,TRBV28,-,TGTGCCAGCAGTTTCGGGGGGGGGACTCAAGAGACCCAGTACTTC,CASSFGGGTQETQYF
TRBJ1-2,-,TRBV11-2,-,TGTGCCAGCAGCTTAGCGGGGGGGTACCGGAACAGCACTAACTATGGCTACACCTTC,CASSLAGGYRNSTNYGYTF
TRBJ2-7,TRBD2,TRBV20-1,few,TGCAGTGCTAGAGATCCCTTCCCAAAGCGGGGGGTGAACGAGCAGTACTTC,CSARDPFPKRGVNEQYF
TRBJ1-2,TRBD1,TRBV6-5,once,TGTGCCAGCAGCTCCCCTAGGACAGGGGGCGCCTATGGCTACACCTTC,CASSSPRTGGAYGYTF
TRBJ2-1,TRBD1,TRBV7-3,few,TGTGCCAGCAGCTTTACGACAGGGAATGAGCAGTTCTTC,CASSFTTGNEQFF
TRBJ2-6,-,TRBV29-1,-,TGCAGCGCCGCGGCGTCTGGGGCCAACGTCCTGACTTTC,CSAAASGANVLTF
TRBJ2-7,-,TRBV20-1,-,TGCAGTGCTAGGTTCCCACTAGTAAGGGGTCCCTACGAGCAGTACTTC,CSARFPLVRGPYEQYF
TRBJ2-7,TRBD1,TRBV3-1,-,TGTGCCAGCAGCCAAGAGGACAGGGGTAGGACCTACGAGCAGTACTTC,CASSQEDRGRTYEQYF
TRBJ2-3,TRBD1,TRBV29-1,few,TGCAGCGTTGAAGAGGGACAGCACACAGATACGCAGTATTTT,CSVEEGQHTDTQYF
TRBJ1-2,-,TRBV7-2,-,TGTGCCAGCAGCTTCGGGCCGGTCAGCATTAACTATGGCTACACCTTC,CASSFGPVSINYGYTF
TRBJ2-1,-,TRBV7-2,-,TGTGCCAGCAGCTTCATCACCGGACCTCCTTTTGGAAATGAGCAGTTCTTC,CASSFITGPPFGNEQFF
TRBJ2-3,TRBD1,TRBV20-1,-,TGCAGTGCTAAGGGACAGGGGGCCCCTACGCAGTATTTT,CSAKGQGAPTQYF
TRBJ2-7,-,TRBV20-1,-,TGCAGTGCTATTCCCCTAGGGCAGACCCTCTCCTACGAGCAGTACTTC,CSAIPLGQTLSYEQYF
TRBJ1-6,-,TRBV4-2,-,TGTGCCAGCGGCCAAGATTCAGGACCTATCGGTTCACCCCTCCACTTT,CASGQDSGPIGSPLHF
TRBJ2-7,-,TRBV15,-,TGTGCCACCAGCAGAGATACAGGACCCTACGAGCAGTACTTC,CATSRDTGPYEQYF
TRBJ2-3,-,TRBV28,-,TGTGCCAGCAGTTCCATAGATCGCCGAACCGGCACAGATACGCAGTATTTT,CASSSIDRRTGTDTQYF
TRBJ1-2,TRBD1,TRBV20-1,-,TGCAGTACTAGAGCTAGTACAGGGGTAGGGTATGGCTACACCTTC,CSTRASTGVGYGYTF